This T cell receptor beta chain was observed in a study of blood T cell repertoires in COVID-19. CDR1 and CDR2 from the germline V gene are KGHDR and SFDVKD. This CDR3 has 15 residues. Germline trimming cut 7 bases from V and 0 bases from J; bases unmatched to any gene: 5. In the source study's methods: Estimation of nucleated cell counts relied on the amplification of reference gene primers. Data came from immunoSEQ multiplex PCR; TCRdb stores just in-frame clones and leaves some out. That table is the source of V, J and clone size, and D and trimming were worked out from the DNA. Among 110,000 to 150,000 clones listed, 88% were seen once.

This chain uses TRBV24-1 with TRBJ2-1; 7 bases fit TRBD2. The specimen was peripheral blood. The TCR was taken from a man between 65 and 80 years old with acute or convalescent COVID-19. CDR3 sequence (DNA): TGTGCCACCAGCAGGCCGGGGGGCTCCTACAATGAGCAGTTCTTC. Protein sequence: CATSRPGGSYNEQFF.